The 10 T cell receptor beta chains given below trace back to one sample, sequenced in a study of identical twins. TCRdb re-analysed the 5' RACE reads in MiXCR, keeping a single row per CDR3 protein. The sample consists of 250,000 or so distinct CDR3 sequences, 7.5% of them appearing once. Another study also made use of these data, one on yellow fever vaccine responses in identical twins.

Input material: CD8+ T cells sorted from blood. All receptors derive from a young woman in good health.

The rearrangement uses TRBV27 and TRBJ2-1; D uncertain. Germline V lookup: CDR1 MNHEY, CDR2 SMNVEV (reference sequence). CDR3 size: 14 residues. V was cut by 5 bases and J by 6 bases, with 14 bases left in between. Written as DNA, the CDR3 is TGTGCCAGCAGTCCAAACCTGGTTGGCAATGAGCAGTTCTTC. It is translated as CASSPNLVGNEQFF.

DNA for the CDR3: TGTGCCAGCAGCGGTAGCGGGAGACCCACAGATACGCAGTATTTT. This translates into CASSGSGRPTDTQYF. The rearrangement links TRBV9 to TRBJ2-3; TRBD2 agrees at 9 bases. V shed 3 bases and J 2 bases; nucleotides not matched to a gene: 4. This CDR3 has 15 amino acids. The V gene's germline CDR1 is SGDLS and CDR2 YYNGEE.

Many counts were recorded for this clonotype. V is TRBV5-5 and J is TRBJ2-7, with 7 bases that match TRBD1. J was trimmed by 2 bases and V by 0 bases; bases with no gene match: 8. The CDR3 extends over 16 amino acids. Germline-derived CDR1 and CDR2 are SGHKS and YYEKEE (reference sequence). The CDR3 DNA reads as TGTGCCAGCAGCTTGGGGGACAGCGTACTCACCTACGAGCAGTACTTC. This translates into CASSLGDSVLTYEQYF.

This clonotype has more than one count but fewer than ten. This chain connects TRBV5-6 to TRBJ2-1, with D possibly being TRBD1 or TRBD2 (5 bases each). Trimming shortened V by 7 bases and J by 7 bases, and 18 bases separated the two germline ends. Germline CDR1 reads SGHDT; CDR2 reads YYEEEE. The CDR3 totals 14 residues. CDR3 residues: CASSGDGALNEQFF. The CDR3 DNA is TGTGCCAGCTCCGGGGACGGGGCCTTAAATGAGCAGTTCTTC.

This clonotype was picked up many times. V and J are TRBV27 and TRBJ2-1; TRBD2 matches at 10 bases. In germline, CDR1 is MNHEY, CDR2 SMNVEV (reference sequence). The CDR3 has 15 amino acids. Unmatched junction bases numbered 3, after V lost 2 bases and J lost 5 bases. CDR3 DNA: TGTGCCAGCAGTTTAGGAGCGGGAGGGAACAATGAGCAGTTCTTC. Protein sequence: CASSLGAGGNNEQFF.

This clonotype has more than one count but fewer than ten. This chain uses TRBV28 with TRBJ2-1; no clear D. Trimming stripped 5 bases from V and 5 bases from J, with 13 bases between. The germline V gene has CDR1 MDHEN and CDR2 SYDVKM. The CDR3 has 14 amino acids. This CDR3 is CASSAVWPDNEQFF. Here the CDR3 DNA reads TGTGCCAGCAGTGCCGTTTGGCCAGACAATGAGCAGTTCTTC.

The chain links TRBV11-2 to TRBJ2-2, with D possibly being TRBD1 (5 bases). CDR1 and CDR2 from the germline V gene are SGHAT and FQNNGV. This CDR3 has 17 amino acids. Trimming pared 0 bases from V and 4 bases from J, leaving 15 bases between. CDR3 in amino acids: CASSLEGGALLTGELFF. The DNA for the CDR3 is TGTGCCAGCAGCTTAGAGGGTGGGGCGCTCCTCACCGGGGAGCTGTTTTTT. Combining the CDR3 with reference TRBV11-2 and TRBJ2-2 gives the whole variable domain EAGVAQSPRYKIIEKRQSVAFWCNPISGHATLYWYQQILGQGPKLLIQFQNNGVVDDSQLPKDRFSAERLKGVDSTLKIQPAKLEDSAVYLCASSLEGGALLTGELFFGEGSRLTVL.

The V and J genes are TRBV6-1 and TRBJ2-1; 7 nucleotides line up with TRBD2. CDR1 is MNHNS, CDR2 SASEGT, per germline. V gave up 6 bases and J gave up 5 bases; unmatched junction bases: 10. The CDR3 loop spans 15 amino acids. The CDR3 region has the DNA TGTGCCAGCAGGCGGACTAGTTTTGGTCACAATGAGCAGTTCTTC. Its protein product is CASRRTSFGHNEQFF.

The genes are TRBV5-5 and TRBJ1-1; no definite D call. Per the germline V gene, CDR1 is SGHKS and CDR2 is YYEKEE (reference sequence). The CDR3 is 13 residues long. V lost 2 bases and J lost 0, with 5 bases in between. The CDR3 here is CASSLWLNTEAFF. The CDR3 DNA is TGTGCCAGCAGCTTATGGTTGAACACTGAAGCTTTCTTT. The whole variable domain, filled in from reference TRBV5-5 and TRBJ1-1, reads DAGVTQSPTHLIKTRGQQVTLRCSPISGHKSVSWYQQVLGQGPQFIFQYYEKEERGRGNFPDRFSARQFPNYSSELNVNALLLGDSALYLCASSLWLNTEAFFGQGTRLTVV.

This clonotype showed up many times. V and J are TRBV6-1 and TRBJ1-1; no definite D call. V lost 7 bases and J 8 bases, leaving 17 bases between the germline ends. Germline V gene sequence: CDR1 MNHNS, CDR2 SASEGT. The CDR3 consists of 13 residues. CDR3 bases: TGTGCCAGCACCCGGGCGCTCGCTGTGGAAGCTTTCTTT. Amino acids: CASTRALAVEAFF.